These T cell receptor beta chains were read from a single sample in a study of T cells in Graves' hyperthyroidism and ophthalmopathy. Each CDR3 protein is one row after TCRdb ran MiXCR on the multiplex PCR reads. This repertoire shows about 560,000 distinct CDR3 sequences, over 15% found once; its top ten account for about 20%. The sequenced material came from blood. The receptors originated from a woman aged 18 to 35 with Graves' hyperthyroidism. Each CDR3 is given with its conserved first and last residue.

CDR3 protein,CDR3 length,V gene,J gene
CASSLVVGFYEQYF,14,TRBV12-3/TRBV12-4,TRBJ2-7
CASSHGGADGYTF,13,TRBV14,TRBJ1-2
CASSRTATNYGYTF,14,TRBV3-1,TRBJ1-2
CASRRGLPASTDTQYF,16,TRBV6-2/TRBV6-3,TRBJ2-3
CASSLSGAGTDTQYF,15,TRBV5-1,TRBJ2-3
CASSTGPPGGELFF,14,TRBV7-9,TRBJ2-2
CACYSGSVSSSEQFF,15,TRBV28,TRBJ2-1
CASSASRTPPYEQYF,15,TRBV7-8,TRBJ2-7
CASSDILDESTDTQYF,16,TRBV10-1,TRBJ2-3
CSVGPQSDTQYF,12,TRBV29-1,TRBJ2-3
CASSVNLGQGQFF,13,TRBV6-4,TRBJ2-1
CASSVRLGQGDINEQFF,17,TRBV7-6,TRBJ2-1
CATRGGGSGNQPQHF,15,TRBV24-1,TRBJ1-5
CASSQGSDMNTEAFF,15,TRBV4-2,TRBJ1-1
CASSLGQGIGNSPLHF,16,TRBV12-3/TRBV12-4,TRBJ1-6
CASSFRDRGLSNQPQHF,17,TRBV19,TRBJ1-5
CASSQIGLALRETQYF,16,TRBV3-1,TRBJ2-5
CASSTYRGKAMNTEAFF,17,TRBV27,TRBJ1-1
CASSSGPTPNEQYF,14,TRBV12-3/TRBV12-4,TRBJ2-7
CASSIDGGRRLNTEAFF,17,TRBV19,TRBJ1-1
CASSPRQGTYNEQFF,15,TRBV7-8,TRBJ2-1
CATSPAASTDTQYF,14,TRBV24-1,TRBJ2-3
CASSLAGQNTEAFF,14,TRBV11-2,TRBJ1-1
CASTTSGGPSTGELFF,16,TRBV12-3/TRBV12-4,TRBJ2-2
CASSLGRSAYEQYF,14,TRBV12-3/TRBV12-4,TRBJ2-7
CASSLMGLAGTETQYF,16,TRBV5-1,TRBJ2-5
CASSFDRNSREQYF,14,TRBV5-1,TRBJ2-7
CASSVGQGYSYEQYF,15,TRBV9,TRBJ2-7
CASSYSASRGNTEAFF,16,TRBV6-6,TRBJ1-1
CASSSFRRGMAKNIQYF,17,TRBV11-2,TRBJ2-4
CSASSLASRTQYF,13,TRBV20-1,TRBJ2-3
CASSHQGGWSNQPQHF,16,TRBV18,TRBJ1-5
CASSPEGSGGPNTGELFF,18,TRBV9,TRBJ2-2
CASSLPLPMRLTGELFF,17,TRBV7-2,TRBJ2-2
CASSPKGQNTEAFF,14,TRBV7-9,TRBJ1-1
CASSHTRQETQYF,13,TRBV3-1,TRBJ2-5
CASSHVAGGANEQFF,15,TRBV4-2,TRBJ2-1
CSAIGVPGLRHNEQFF,16,TRBV20-1,TRBJ2-1
CASRQVGPYEQYF,13,TRBV28,TRBJ2-7
CASSRLPKDPGKQETQYF,18,TRBV19,TRBJ2-5
CASSSPGTYNSPLHF,15,TRBV7-9,TRBJ1-6
CASSYDENTEAFF,13,TRBV6-2/TRBV6-3,TRBJ1-1
CASSSYRLAGGPVFHEQFF,19,TRBV5-1,TRBJ2-1
CASSYGSGRYEQYF,14,TRBV6-2/TRBV6-3,TRBJ2-7
CAISVSQGNYGYTF,14,TRBV10-3,TRBJ1-2
CASSLRERGYEQYF,14,TRBV27,TRBJ2-7
CASSPGGRGRNQPQHF,16,TRBV28,TRBJ1-5
CASSYEPGQGSHTEAFF,17,TRBV6-2/TRBV6-3,TRBJ1-1
CASSQGRGPYEQYF,14,TRBV4-2,TRBJ2-7
CAISDSGRARYEQYF,15,TRBV10-3,TRBJ2-7
CASTPTHSGNTIYF,14,TRBV3-1,TRBJ1-3
CSVKEQGGGYTF,12,TRBV29-1,TRBJ1-2
CATSDFKQTLNYGYTF,16,TRBV24-1,TRBJ1-2
CASSLAIGTLKGQGQYF,17,TRBV12-3/TRBV12-4,TRBJ2-7
CASSLAGQGTGANVLTF,17,TRBV7-9,TRBJ2-6
CASSFRGTGVDEQYF,15,TRBV27,TRBJ2-7